This entry describes one T cell receptor (beta chain). The antigen remains undetermined. This specimen belongs to a study of T cell responses to AZD1222 COVID-19 vaccine. Across the whole study: The analysis combined second doses at about 4 or about 12 weeks. Study outcomes and limitations: Clonal diversity may have been underestimated in mostly white British donors. CD4 TCRs associated with vaccination spanned spike, dominating at 160-218 and 743-854.

Sequencing was performed with immunoSEQ multiplex PCR; in TCRdb, only in-frame clones are kept and a portion is missing. This table has tens of thousands of clones, over 90% appearing once. The source material was peripheral blood, sampled on day 0 of AZD1222 vaccination. This sequence was found in an adult in good health.

CDR3 DNA sequence: TGTGCCAGCTCCACTGCCGGGTCCCTTAAGCAGGGGGCTTTCTTT. It codes for CASSTAGSLKQGAFF. V gene TRBV18 combines with J gene TRBJ1-1; a weak D match, TRBD1 (6 bases). V was shortened by 6 bases and J by 11 bases, with 25 bases between the two germline ends. Per germline, CDR1 KGHSH and CDR2 LQKENI. The length of the CDR3 is 15 residues.